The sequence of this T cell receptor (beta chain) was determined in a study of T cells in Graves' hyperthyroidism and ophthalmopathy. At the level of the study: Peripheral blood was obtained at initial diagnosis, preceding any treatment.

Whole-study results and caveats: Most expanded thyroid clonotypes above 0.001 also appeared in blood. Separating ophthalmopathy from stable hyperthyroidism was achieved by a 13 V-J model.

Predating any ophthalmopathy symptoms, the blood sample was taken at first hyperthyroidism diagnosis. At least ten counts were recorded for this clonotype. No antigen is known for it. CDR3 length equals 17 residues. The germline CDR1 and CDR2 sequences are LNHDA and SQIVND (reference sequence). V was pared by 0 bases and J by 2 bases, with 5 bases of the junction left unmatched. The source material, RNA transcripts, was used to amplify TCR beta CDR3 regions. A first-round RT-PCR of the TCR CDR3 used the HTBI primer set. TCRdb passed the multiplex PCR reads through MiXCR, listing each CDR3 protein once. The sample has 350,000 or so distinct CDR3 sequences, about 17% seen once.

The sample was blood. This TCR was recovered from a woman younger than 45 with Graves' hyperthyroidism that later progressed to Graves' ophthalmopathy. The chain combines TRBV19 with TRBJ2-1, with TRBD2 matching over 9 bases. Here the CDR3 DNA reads TGTGCCAGTAGTATAGACCGAGCTAGCGGGACCTACAATGAGCAGTTCTTC. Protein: CASSIDRASGTYNEQFF.